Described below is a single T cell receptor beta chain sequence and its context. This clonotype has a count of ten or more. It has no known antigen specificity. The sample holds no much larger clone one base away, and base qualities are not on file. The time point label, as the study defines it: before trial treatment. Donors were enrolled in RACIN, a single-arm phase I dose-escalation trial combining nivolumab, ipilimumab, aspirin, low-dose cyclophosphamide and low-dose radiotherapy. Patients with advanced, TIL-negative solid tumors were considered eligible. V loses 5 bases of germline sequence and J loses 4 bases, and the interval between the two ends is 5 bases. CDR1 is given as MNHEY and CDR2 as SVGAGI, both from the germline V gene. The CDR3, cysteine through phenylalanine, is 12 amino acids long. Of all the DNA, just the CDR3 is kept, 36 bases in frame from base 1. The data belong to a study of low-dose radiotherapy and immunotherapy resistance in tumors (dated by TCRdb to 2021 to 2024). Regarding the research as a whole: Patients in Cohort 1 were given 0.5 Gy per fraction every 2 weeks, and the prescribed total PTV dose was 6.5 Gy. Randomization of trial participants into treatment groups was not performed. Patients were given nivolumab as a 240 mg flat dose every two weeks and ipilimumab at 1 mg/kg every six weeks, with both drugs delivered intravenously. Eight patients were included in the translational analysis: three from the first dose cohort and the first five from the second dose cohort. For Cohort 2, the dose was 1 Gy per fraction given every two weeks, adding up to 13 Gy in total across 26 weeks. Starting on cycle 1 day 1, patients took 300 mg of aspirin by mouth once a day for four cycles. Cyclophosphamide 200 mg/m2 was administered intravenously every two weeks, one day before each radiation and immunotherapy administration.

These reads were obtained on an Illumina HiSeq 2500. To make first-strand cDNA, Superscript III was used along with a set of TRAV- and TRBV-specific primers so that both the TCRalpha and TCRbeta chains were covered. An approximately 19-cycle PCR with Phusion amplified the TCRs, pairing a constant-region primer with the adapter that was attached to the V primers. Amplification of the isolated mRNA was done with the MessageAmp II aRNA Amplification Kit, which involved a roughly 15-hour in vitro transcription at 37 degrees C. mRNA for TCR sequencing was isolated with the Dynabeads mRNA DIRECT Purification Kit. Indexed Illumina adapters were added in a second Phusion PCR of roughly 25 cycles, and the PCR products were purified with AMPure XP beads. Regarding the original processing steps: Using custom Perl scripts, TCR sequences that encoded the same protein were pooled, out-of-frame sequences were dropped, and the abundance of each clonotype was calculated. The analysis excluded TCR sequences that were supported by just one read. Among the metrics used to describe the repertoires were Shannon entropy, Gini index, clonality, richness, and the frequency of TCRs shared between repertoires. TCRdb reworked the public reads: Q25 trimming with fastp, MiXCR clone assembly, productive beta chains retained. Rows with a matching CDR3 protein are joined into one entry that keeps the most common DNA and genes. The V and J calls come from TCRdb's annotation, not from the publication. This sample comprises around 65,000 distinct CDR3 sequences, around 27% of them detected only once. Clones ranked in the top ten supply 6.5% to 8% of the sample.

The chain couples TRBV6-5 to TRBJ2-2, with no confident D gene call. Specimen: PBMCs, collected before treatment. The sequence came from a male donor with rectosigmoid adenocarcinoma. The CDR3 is CASSGPTGELFF. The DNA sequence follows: TGTGCCAGCAGTGGTCCCACCGGGGAGCTGTTTTTT.